Shown below are 28 T cell receptor beta chains from a single sample sequenced in a study of T cell repertoires in cytomegalovirus infection. MiXCR was run by TCRdb on the reads, yielding one entry per CDR3 protein. The sample has around 900,000 distinct CDR3 sequences, 31% seen once. Their recognized antigens are unknown. The source material was cultured CD8+ T cells from PBMCs, sampled from culture after CMV antigen stimulation. The receptors here all came from a human donor in good health (CMV status not recorded). Some clones in this sample may be carry-over from other donors' samples.

The sample holds many counts of this clonotype. CDR3 region: CASSLYSGGRNEQFF. CDR3 sequence (DNA): TGTGCCAGCAGCTTGTACTCAGGGGGTAGGAATGAGCAGTTCTTC. The chain has TRBV5-5 and TRBJ2-1; 7 bases agree with TRBD1. This CDR3 region has 15 residues. Germline V gene lookup returns CDR1 SGHKS and CDR2 YYEKEE (reference sequence). V trimming: 1 base; J trimming: 7 bases; junction bases outside the gene matches: 8.

This clonotype showed up many times. This sequence joins TRBV7-8 and TRBJ2-5, with 8 bases aligning to TRBD2. This CDR3 spans 16 amino acids. V shed 5 bases, J shed 0 bases, and the junction held 8 bases outside the gene matches. CDR1 SGHVS and CDR2 FQNEAQ come from the germline V gene. DNA for the CDR3: TGTGCCAGCAGCCCAGAGGTAGCGGGGTACCAAGAGACCCAGTACTTC. The encoded protein is CASSPEVAGYQETQYF.

The J gene is TRBJ1-1, the V gene TRBV5-5; 8 bases fit TRBD1. The junction had 11 bases not matched to a gene; V was cut back by 4 bases and J by 3 bases. Germline assignment: CDR1 SGHKS and CDR2 YYEKEE (reference sequence). The CDR3 runs 16 residues. CDR3 region: CASSATPGTGDTEAFF. The DNA for the CDR3 is TGTGCCAGCAGCGCGACCCCCGGGACAGGAGACACTGAAGCTTTCTTT.

As to this clonotype: This may arise from a read error, as a much more abundant clone is one base away. The chain is built from TRBV7-2 and TRBJ1-3; no firm D call. This CDR3 spans 15 amino acids. V lost 5 bases to trimming and J lost 5 bases, with 16 bases between them. Per germline, CDR1 SGHTA and CDR2 FQGNSA. The CDR3 region is CASSLKEIYRNTIYF. In DNA, the CDR3 is TGTGCCAGCAGCCTAAAGGAGATATACAGAAACACCATATATTTT.

The V and J genes are TRBV2 and TRBJ1-1; TRBD1 might be the D (5 bases). The CDR3 spans 13 residues. Germline CDR1 is SNHLY and CDR2 is FYNNEI. V was pared by 3 bases and J by 1 base, with 6 bases between. The CDR3 is CASSEDTNTEAFF. The CDR3 DNA reads as TGTGCCAGCAGTGAGGACACGAACACTGAAGCTTTCTTT. The full variable domain, with the rest looked up from reference TRBV2 and TRBJ1-1, is EPEVTQTPSHQVTQMGQEVILRCVPISNHLYFYWYRQILGQKVEFLVSFYNNEISEKSEIFDDQFSVERPDGSNFTLKIRSTKLEDSAMYFCASSEDTNTEAFFGQGTRLTVV.

The CDR3 is CASSRLGGSSYNEQFF. The CDR3 region has the DNA TGTGCCAGCAGTCGTCTAGGGGGAAGCTCCTACAATGAGCAGTTCTTC. The chain combines TRBV27 with TRBJ2-1, with D tentatively TRBD1 (6 bases). The CDR3 is 16 amino acids. The V gene's germline CDR1 is MNHEY and CDR2 SMNVEV (reference sequence). V gave up 5 bases and J gave up 0 bases, with 14 bases separating them.

The gene calls are TRBV2 and TRBJ2-1, with TRBD1 as a possible D gene (6 bases). Germline V gene lookup returns CDR1 SNHLY and CDR2 FYNNEI. The CDR3 extends over 16 amino acids. Between the trimmed V and J ends, which lost 6 bases and 5 bases, there was a span of 20 bases. The DNA for the CDR3 is TGTGCCAGCAGCAAAAGGACGGGGACAATAGACAATGAGCAGTTCTTC. Protein: CASSKRTGTIDNEQFF.

This clonotype was recorded a few times. The chain combines TRBV6-1 with TRBJ1-1; D not certain. CDR1 is MNHNS and CDR2 is SASEGT in the germline V gene. The CDR3 loop spans 16 amino acids. V was pared by 0 bases and J by 2 bases, with 13 bases between. DNA of the CDR3: TGTGCCAGCAGTGAAGCTCCCTGGTCCCTCAACACTGAAGCTTTCTTT. Translation gives CASSEAPWSLNTEAFF.

V gene TRBV7-2 combines with J gene TRBJ1-1; 8 bases match TRBD1. This CDR3 has 16 residues. V dropped 5 bases and J dropped 0; count of bases not matched to a gene: 8. Germline assignment: CDR1 SGHTA and CDR2 FQGNSA. CDR3 in amino acids: CASSPDRVAMNTEAFF. The CDR3 nucleotides read TGTGCCAGCAGCCCGGACAGGGTTGCCATGAACACTGAAGCTTTCTTT.

The chain employs TRBV19 and TRBJ2-7; maybe TRBD2 (5 bases). The CDR3 loop spans 14 amino acids. Looked up from germline, CDR1 is LNHDA and CDR2 is SQIVND (reference sequence). Trimming pared 2 bases from V and 5 bases from J, leaving 13 bases between. The CDR3 here is CASSIHPGTNEQYF. In nucleotides, the CDR3 is TGTGCCAGTAGTATACACCCGGGAACGAACGAGCAGTACTTC. Complete variable domain (other parts from reference TRBV19 and TRBJ2-7): DGGITQSPKYLFRKEGQNVTLSCEQNLNHDAMYWYRQDPGQGLRLIYYSQIVNDFQKGDIAEGYSVSREKKESFPLTVTSAQKNPTAFYLCASSIHPGTNEQYFGPGTRLTVT.

This clonotype was recorded at least ten times. V and J are TRBV3-1 and TRBJ2-7; 10 nucleotides line up with TRBD1. The CDR3 totals 15 residues. CDR1 and CDR2 from the germline V gene are LGHDT and YNNKEL (reference sequence). V was clipped by 1 base and J by 3 bases; unmatched bases: 3. The CDR3 nucleotides are TGTGCCAGCAGCCAAGGACAGGGGGCAAACTACGAGCAGTACGTC. It translates to CASSQGQGANYEQYV.

This clonotype appeared a single time. The gene calls are TRBV27 and TRBJ1-6; D ambiguous. The V gene lost 5 bases and the J gene lost 10 bases, with 15 bases spanning the gap. The CDR3 spans 14 residues. The germline CDR1 and CDR2 sequences are MNHEY and SMNVEV (reference sequence). Written as DNA, the CDR3 is TGTGCCAGCAGTCCAACTCAAACGGGATCACCCCTCCACTTT. It codes for CASSPTQTGSPLHF.

This chain uses TRBV28 with TRBJ2-7, with D possibly being TRBD1 (6 bases). The CDR3 length is 14 residues. CDR1 and CDR2 from the germline V gene are MDHEN and SYDVKM. V gave up 5 bases and J gave up 3 bases, with 14 bases separating them. The CDR3: CASSQGTLDYEQYV. In nucleotides, the CDR3 is TGTGCCAGCAGTCAAGGGACACTGGACTACGAGCAGTACGTC.

The V gene is TRBV27, the J gene TRBJ2-1; maybe TRBD2 (6 bases). This CDR3 is built from 16 residues. V gave up 5 bases and J gave up 0 bases, with 14 bases separating them. Per the germline V gene, CDR1 is MNHEY and CDR2 is SMNVEV (reference sequence). CDR3 amino acids: CASSVTRGFSYNEQFF. CDR3 nucleotides: TGTGCCAGCAGTGTTACCCGGGGGTTCTCCTACAATGAGCAGTTCTTC.

The chain has TRBV27 and TRBJ2-1; possible D gene TRBD1, 5 bases. CDR1 and CDR2 (germline): MNHEY, SMNVEV (reference sequence). The CDR3 loop spans 16 amino acids. V was trimmed by 3 bases and J by 0 bases, leaving 12 bases between them. The DNA for the CDR3 is TGTGCCAGCAGTTTTGGTGGGGCATACTCCTACAATGAGCAGTTCTTC. It encodes CASSFGGAYSYNEQFF.

The rearrangement uses TRBV7-2 and TRBJ2-1; the D gene is possibly TRBD2 (7 bases). The germline V gene encodes CDR1 SGHTA and CDR2 FQGNSA. This CDR3 contains 14 residues. V was trimmed by 5 bases and J by 3 bases, leaving 11 bases between them. The CDR3 is CASSEGGGYNEQFF. The CDR3 region has the DNA TGTGCCAGCAGCGAGGGGGGGGGCTACAATGAGCAGTTCTTC.

The chain has TRBV15 and TRBJ1-2, with D possibly matching TRBD1 (6 bases). Trimming pared 6 bases from V and 6 bases from J, leaving 14 bases between. Per the germline V gene, CDR1 is LNHNV and CDR2 is YYDKDF (reference sequence). The CDR3 runs 13 residues. The CDR3 nucleotides read TGTGCCACCAGGGGACCAGGGGCGAATGGCTACACCTTC. Translated, it gives CATRGPGANGYTF.

The V gene is TRBV19, the J gene TRBJ1-5; D perhaps matches TRBD1 (5 bases). Trimming pared 6 bases from V and 2 bases from J, leaving 17 bases between. The CDR3 loop spans 16 amino acids. Germline CDR1 is LNHDA and CDR2 is SQIVND (reference sequence). The CDR3 here is CASSKGGALGNQPQHF. The DNA for the CDR3 is TGTGCCAGTAGCAAAGGCGGGGCGCTGGGCAATCAGCCCCAGCATTTT.

This clonotype has a handful of counts. J is TRBJ2-5 and V is TRBV15; 7 positions match TRBD1. The CDR3 totals 15 residues. In germline, CDR1 is LNHNV, CDR2 YYDKDF (reference sequence). Trimming removed 5 bases from V and 4 bases from J; junction bases left unmatched: 10. CDR3 DNA sequence: TGTGCCACCAGCCGGAGACAGGGTGAGATAGAGACCCAGTACTTC. This codes for CATSRRQGEIETQYF.

This clonotype was recorded a few times. The chain employs TRBV7-9 and TRBJ2-3, with TRBD2 identical over 11 bases. The junction had 10 bases not matched to a gene; V was cut back by 4 bases and J by 7 bases. CDR3 length: 16 residues. Germline V gene lookup returns CDR1 SEHNR and CDR2 FQNEAQ (reference sequence). DNA for the CDR3: TGTGCCAGCAGCTCCACCCATAGCGGGGGGGCGTATACGCAGTATTTT. Its translation: CASSSTHSGGAYTQYF.

Points on this clonotype: Since no conserved phenylalanine or tryptophan closes the CDR3, a read error is the likely cause. The chain combines TRBV24-1 with TRBJ2-4; 8 nucleotides agree with TRBD2. Germline assignment: CDR1 KGHDR and CDR2 SFDVKD. V gave up 4 bases and J gave up 9 bases; unmatched junction bases: 1. The CDR3 has 12 residues. The CDR3 loop is CATSDGTSIQYI. CDR3 sequence (DNA): TGTGCCACCAGTGACGGGACTAGCATTCAGTACATC.

This clonotype was detected ten times or more. The gene calls are TRBV5-6 and TRBJ1-5, with a weak D call TRBD1 (6 bases). The germline CDR1 and CDR2 sequences are SGHDT and YYEEEE. This CDR3 has 17 residues. V dropped 4 bases and J dropped 0 bases, with 17 bases sitting between them. The CDR3 loop reads CASSRTGTRLSNQPQHF. The CDR3 coding sequence is TGTGCCAGCAGCCGAACCGGGACAAGGCTTAGCAATCAGCCCCAGCATTTT.

The chain is built from TRBV6-5 and TRBJ2-3, with a possible D match to TRBD1 (6 bases). This CDR3 is 15 amino acids long. Trimming took 0 bases from V and 10 from J, leaving 17 bases between them. CDR1 is MNHEY and CDR2 is SVGAGI in the germline V gene. This CDR3 is CASSYSQGPYLAQYF. In DNA, the CDR3 is TGTGCCAGCAGTTACTCACAGGGCCCATACTTAGCGCAGTATTTT.

The rearrangement joins TRBV7-9 to TRBJ2-5, with D possibly called TRBD1 or TRBD2 (6 bases each). Germline CDR1 reads SEHNR; CDR2 reads FQNEAQ (reference sequence). Trimming took off 4 bases at V and 5 bases at J, with 17 bases between the two ends. This CDR3 has 15 amino acids. The CDR3, as DNA: TGTGCCAGCAGCTCCGTATCGGGGGCGGTGGAGACCCAGTACTTC. This gives the protein CASSSVSGAVETQYF. Full variable domain (remainder filled in from reference TRBV7-9 and TRBJ2-5): DTGVSQNPRHKITKRGQNVTFRCDPISEHNRLYWYRQTLGQGPEFLTYFQNEAQLEKSRLLSDRFSAERPKGSFSTLEIQRTEQGDSAMYLCASSSVSGAVETQYFGPGTRLLVL.

The rearrangement links TRBV12-3 or TRBV12-4 to TRBJ2-5; no firm D call. CDR3 length equals 13 residues. The V end lost 7 bases, the J end lost 1 base, and 10 bases lay between the germline ends. The chain's CDR3 is CASTPPGQETQYF. CDR3 coding DNA: TGTGCCAGCACCCCACCGGGCCAAGAGACCCAGTACTTC.

This chain joins TRBV20-1 and TRBJ2-7; 7 positions match TRBD2. CDR3 length: 16 residues. In germline, CDR1 is DFQATT, CDR2 SNEGSKA (reference sequence). Trimming took 5 bases from V and 0 from J; bases not matched to a gene: 13. DNA for the CDR3: TGCAGTGCTGGGCTGTGGGGGGAGGGTCCCTCCTACGAGCAGTACGTC. It codes for CSAGLWGEGPSYEQYV.

The rearrangement links TRBV20-1 to TRBJ1-6, with D unresolved. CDR3 length equals 13 residues. Germline V gives CDR1 DFQATT, CDR2 SNEGSKA (reference sequence). V was clipped by 3 bases and J by 10 bases, with 13 bases between them. As DNA, the CDR3 is TGCAGTGCTAGTGAAGGGAGGTACTCACCCCTCCACTTT. This sequence encodes CSASEGRYSPLHF.

The chain recombines TRBV3-1 with TRBJ2-3, with 8 positions matching TRBD1. V was clipped by 1 base and J by 4 bases; unmatched bases: 7. The CDR3 is 16 residues long. Germline V gene data show CDR1 as LGHDT and CDR2 as YNNKEL (reference sequence). For the CDR3, the DNA is TGTGCCAGCAGCCAAGGGTGGGCAGGGGGCCCAGATACGCAGTATTTT. As protein: CASSQGWAGGPDTQYF.